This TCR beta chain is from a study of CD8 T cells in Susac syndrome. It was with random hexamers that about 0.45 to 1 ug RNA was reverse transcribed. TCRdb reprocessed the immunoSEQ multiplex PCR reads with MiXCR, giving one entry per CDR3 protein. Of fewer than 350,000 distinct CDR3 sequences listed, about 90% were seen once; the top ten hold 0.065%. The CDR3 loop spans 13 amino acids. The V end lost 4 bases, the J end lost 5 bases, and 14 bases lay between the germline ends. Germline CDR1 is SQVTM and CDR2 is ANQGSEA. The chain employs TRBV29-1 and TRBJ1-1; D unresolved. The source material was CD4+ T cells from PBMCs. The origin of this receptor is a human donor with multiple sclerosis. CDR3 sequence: CSVGRAPETEAFF. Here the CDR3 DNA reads TGCAGCGTTGGCCGGGCCCCGGAGACTGAAGCTTTCTTT.